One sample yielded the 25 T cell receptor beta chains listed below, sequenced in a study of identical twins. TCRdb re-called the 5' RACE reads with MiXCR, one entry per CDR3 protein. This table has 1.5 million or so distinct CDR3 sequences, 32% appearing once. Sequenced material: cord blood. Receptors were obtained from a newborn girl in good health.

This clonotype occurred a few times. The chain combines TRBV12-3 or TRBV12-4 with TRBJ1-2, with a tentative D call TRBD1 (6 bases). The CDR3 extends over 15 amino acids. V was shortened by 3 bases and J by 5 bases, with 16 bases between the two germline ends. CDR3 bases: TGTGCCAGCAGTTTTAGGGGGGGCGTCGGGTATGGCTACACCTTC. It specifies CASSFRGGVGYGYTF.

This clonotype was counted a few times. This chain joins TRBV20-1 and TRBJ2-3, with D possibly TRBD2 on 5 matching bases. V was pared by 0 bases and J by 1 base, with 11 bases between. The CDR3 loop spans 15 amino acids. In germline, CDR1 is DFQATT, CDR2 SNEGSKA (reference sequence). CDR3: CSARDTKGGTDTQYF. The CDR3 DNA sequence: TGCAGTGCTAGAGATACTAAGGGAGGCACAGATACGCAGTATTTT.

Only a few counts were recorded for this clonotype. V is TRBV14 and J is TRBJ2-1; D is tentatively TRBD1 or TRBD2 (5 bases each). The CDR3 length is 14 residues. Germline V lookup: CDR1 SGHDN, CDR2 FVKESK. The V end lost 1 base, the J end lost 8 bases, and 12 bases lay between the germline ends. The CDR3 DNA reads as TGTGCCAGCAGCCAAGTACCAGGGACCGATGAGCAGTTCTTC. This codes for CASSQVPGTDEQFF.

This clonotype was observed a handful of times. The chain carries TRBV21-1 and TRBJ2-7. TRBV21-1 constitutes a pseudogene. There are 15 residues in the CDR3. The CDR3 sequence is CASSKPDVCSYEQYF. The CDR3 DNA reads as TGTGCCAGCAGCAAACCGGATGTCTGCTCCTACGAGCAGTACTTC.

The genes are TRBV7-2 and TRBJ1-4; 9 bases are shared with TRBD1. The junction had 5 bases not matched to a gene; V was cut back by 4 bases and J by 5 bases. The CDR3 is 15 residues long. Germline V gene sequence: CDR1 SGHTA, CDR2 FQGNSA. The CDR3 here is CASSYGTGKNEKLFF. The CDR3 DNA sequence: TGTGCCAGCAGCTATGGGACAGGGAAAAATGAAAAACTGTTTTTT.

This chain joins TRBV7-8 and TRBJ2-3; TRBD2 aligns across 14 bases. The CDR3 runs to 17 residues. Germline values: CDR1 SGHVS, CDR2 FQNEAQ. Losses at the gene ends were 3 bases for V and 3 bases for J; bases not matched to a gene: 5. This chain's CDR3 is CASSLTRTSGGTDTQYF. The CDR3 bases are TGTGCCAGCAGCTTGACCCGGACTAGCGGGGGGACAGATACGCAGTATTTT.

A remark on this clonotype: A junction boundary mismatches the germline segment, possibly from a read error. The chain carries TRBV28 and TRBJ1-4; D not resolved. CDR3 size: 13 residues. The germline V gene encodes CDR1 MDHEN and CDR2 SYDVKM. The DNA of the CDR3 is TGTGCCAGCAGTCCGGACGGTAATGAAAAACTGTATTTT. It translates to CASSPDGNEKLYF.

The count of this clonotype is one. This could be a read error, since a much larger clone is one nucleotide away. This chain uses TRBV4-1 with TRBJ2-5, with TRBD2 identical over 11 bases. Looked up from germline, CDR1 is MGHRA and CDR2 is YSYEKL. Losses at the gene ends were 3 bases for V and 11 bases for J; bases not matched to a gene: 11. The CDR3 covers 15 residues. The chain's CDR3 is CASSQSLAGGNEQYF. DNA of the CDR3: TGCGCCAGCAGCCAGAGTCTAGCGGGAGGTAATGAGCAGTACTTC.

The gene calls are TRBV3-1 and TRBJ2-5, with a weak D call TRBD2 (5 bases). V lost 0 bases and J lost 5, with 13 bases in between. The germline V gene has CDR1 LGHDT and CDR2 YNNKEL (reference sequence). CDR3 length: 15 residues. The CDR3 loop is CASSQDFSPGETQYF. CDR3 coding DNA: TGTGCCAGCAGCCAAGATTTTTCCCCGGGGGAGACCCAGTACTTC.

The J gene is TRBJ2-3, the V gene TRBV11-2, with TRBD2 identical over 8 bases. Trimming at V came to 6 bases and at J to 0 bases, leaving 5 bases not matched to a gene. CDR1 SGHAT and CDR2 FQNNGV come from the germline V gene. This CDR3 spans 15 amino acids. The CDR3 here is CASSERGFSTDTQYF. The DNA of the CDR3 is TGTGCCAGCAGTGAGCGGGGGTTTAGCACAGATACGCAGTATTTT.

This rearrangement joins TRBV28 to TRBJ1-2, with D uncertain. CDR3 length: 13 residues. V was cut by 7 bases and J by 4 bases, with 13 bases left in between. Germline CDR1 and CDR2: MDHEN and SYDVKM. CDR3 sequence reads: CASNRGLTYGYTF. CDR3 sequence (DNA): TGTGCCAGCAACCGAGGACTGACCTATGGCTACACCTTC.

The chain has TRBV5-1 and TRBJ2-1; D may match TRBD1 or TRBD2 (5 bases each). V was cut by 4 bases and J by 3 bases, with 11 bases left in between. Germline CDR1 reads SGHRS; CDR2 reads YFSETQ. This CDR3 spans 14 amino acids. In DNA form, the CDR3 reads TGCGCCAGCAGCGGGGCTAGCTACTACAATGAGCAGTTCTTC. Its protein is CASSGASYYNEQFF.

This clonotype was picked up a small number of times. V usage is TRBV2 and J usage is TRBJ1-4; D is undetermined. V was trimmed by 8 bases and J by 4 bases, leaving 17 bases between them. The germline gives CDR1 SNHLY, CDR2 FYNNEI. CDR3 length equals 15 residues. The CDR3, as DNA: TGTGCCAGCTCTGAGATTGAGGGTCGTAATGAAAAACTGTTTTTT. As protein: CASSEIEGRNEKLFF.

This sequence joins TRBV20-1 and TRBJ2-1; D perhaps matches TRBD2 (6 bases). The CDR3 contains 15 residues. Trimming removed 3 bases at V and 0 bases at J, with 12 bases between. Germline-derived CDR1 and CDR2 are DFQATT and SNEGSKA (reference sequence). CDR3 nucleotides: TGCAGTGCTAGCTCAATCGGGAGCTCCTACAATGAGCAGTTCTTC. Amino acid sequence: CSASSIGSSYNEQFF.

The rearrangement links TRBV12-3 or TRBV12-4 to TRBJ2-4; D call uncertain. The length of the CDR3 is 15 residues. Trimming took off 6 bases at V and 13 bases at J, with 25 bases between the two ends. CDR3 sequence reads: CASSRSARPYNEQYF. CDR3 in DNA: TGTGCCAGCAGCCGGTCGGCTAGGCCCTACAATGAGCAGTACTTC.

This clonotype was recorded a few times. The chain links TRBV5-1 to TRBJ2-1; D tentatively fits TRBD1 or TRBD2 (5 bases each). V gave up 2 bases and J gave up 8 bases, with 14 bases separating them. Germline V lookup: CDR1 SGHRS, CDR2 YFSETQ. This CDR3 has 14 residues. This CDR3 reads CASSLGTPGDEQFF. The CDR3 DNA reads TGCGCCAGCAGCTTAGGGACGCCCGGGGATGAGCAGTTCTTC.

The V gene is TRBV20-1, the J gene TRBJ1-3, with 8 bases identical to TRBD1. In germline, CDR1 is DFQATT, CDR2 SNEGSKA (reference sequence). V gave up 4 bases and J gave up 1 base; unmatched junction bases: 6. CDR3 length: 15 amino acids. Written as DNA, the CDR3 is TGCAGTGCTACCGGACAGGGCGAGTCTGGAAACACCATATATTTT. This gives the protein CSATGQGESGNTIYF.

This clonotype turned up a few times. CDR3 sequence: CASSSPKIHRKIGSYEQYF. CDR3 nucleotide sequence: TGTGCCAGCAGTTCCCCCAAGATTCACAGGAAAATTGGCTCCTACGAGCAGTACTTC. The chain combines TRBV28 with TRBJ2-7; D possibly corresponds to TRBD1 (5 bases). CDR3 length: 19 residues. Germline CDR1 MDHEN, CDR2 SYDVKM. Between the trimmed V and J ends, which lost 4 bases and 0 bases, there was a span of 25 bases.

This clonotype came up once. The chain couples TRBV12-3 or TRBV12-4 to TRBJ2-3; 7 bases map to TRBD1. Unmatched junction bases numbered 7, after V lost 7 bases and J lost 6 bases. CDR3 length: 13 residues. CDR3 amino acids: CASKGARPDTQYF. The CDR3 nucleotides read TGTGCCAGCAAGGGGGCGAGGCCGGATACGCAGTATTTT.

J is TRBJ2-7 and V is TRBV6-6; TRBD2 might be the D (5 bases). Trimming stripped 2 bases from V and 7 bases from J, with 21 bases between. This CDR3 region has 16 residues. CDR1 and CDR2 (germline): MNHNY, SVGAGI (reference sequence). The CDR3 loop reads CASSYPERSGYNEQYF. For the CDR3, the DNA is TGTGCCAGCAGTTACCCTGAGCGATCGGGATACAATGAGCAGTACTTC.

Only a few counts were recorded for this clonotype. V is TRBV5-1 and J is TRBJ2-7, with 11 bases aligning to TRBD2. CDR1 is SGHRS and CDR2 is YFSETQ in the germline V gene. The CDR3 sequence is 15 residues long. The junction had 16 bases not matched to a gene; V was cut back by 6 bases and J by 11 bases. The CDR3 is CASTRTSGGSSREYF. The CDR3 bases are TGCGCCAGCACCCGAACTAGCGGGGGTTCCTCTAGGGAGTACTTC.

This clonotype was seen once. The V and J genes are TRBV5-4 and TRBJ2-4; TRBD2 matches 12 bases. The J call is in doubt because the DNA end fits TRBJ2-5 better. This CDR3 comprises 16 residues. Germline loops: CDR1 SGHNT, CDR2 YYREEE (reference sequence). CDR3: CASSDLAGGFKETQYF. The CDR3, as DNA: TGTGCCAGCAGCGATCTAGCGGGAGGGTTCAAAGAGACCCAGTACTTC.

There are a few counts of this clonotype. CDR3 amino acids: CSTRGDRGLADTQYF. The CDR3 region has the DNA TGCAGTACAAGGGGAGACAGGGGGCTTGCAGATACGCAGTATTTT. V usage is TRBV20-1 and J usage is TRBJ2-3; TRBD1 matches 10 bases. Germline V CDR1 and CDR2: DFQATT, SNEGSKA (reference sequence). The CDR3 is 15 amino acids. Unmatched junction bases numbered 12, after V lost 8 bases and J lost 4 bases.

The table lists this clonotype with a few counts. CDR3 sequence: CASSLDTGTSGNNEQFF. In DNA, the CDR3 is TGTGCCAGCAGCTTGGACACCGGGACTAGCGGAAACAATGAGCAGTTCTTC. The rearrangement uses TRBV5-6 and TRBJ2-1; the match to TRBD2 covers 11 bases. The CDR3 runs to 17 residues. Germline trimming cut 0 bases from V and 5 bases from J; bases unmatched to any gene: 7. Germline lookup yields CDR1 SGHDT and CDR2 YYEEEE. Full variable domain (remainder filled in from reference TRBV5-6 and TRBJ2-1): DAGVTQSPTHLIKTRGQQVTLRCSPKSGHDTVSWYQQALGQGPQFIFQYYEEEERQRGNFPDRFSGHQFPNYSSELNVNALLLGDSALYLCASSLDTGTSGNNEQFFGPGTRLTVL.

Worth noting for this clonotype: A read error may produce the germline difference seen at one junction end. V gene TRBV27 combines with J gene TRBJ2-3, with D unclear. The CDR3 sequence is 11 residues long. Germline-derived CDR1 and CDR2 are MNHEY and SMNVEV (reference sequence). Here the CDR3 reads CASNLADTQYF. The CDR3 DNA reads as TGTGCCAGCAATTTAGCAGATACGCAGTATTTT.